These 20 T cell receptor beta chains share one sample of origin, sequenced in a study of OX40 agonist ivuxolimab in advanced cancers. Profiling relied on immunoSEQ multiplex PCR, and the TCRdb table lists in-frame clones only, not all of them. The table includes nearly 60,000 clones, around nine tenths detected once. The specimen comprised CD4+ or CD8+ T cells sorted from blood, sampled in a trial of the OX40 agonist ivuxolimab. These receptors were obtained from an adult with an advanced solid tumor such as melanoma, head and neck, liver or kidney cancer.

The gene calls are TRBV9 and TRBJ2-5; TRBD2 might be the D (5 bases). The DNA end favors TRBJ2-7, so the J call may be wrong. The germline gives CDR1 SGDLS, CDR2 YYNGEE. This CDR3 is built from 14 residues. The CDR3 region has the DNA TGTGCCAGCAGCGTAGAACTAGTCTCCTACGAGCAGTACTTC. This codes for CASSVELVSYEQYF.

This chain uses TRBV6-5 with TRBJ1-1; D is undetermined. Trimming left V 5 bases short and J 1 base short, with 14 bases between. Germline loops: CDR1 MNHEY, CDR2 SVGAGI. This CDR3 has 15 amino acids. The CDR3 spells CASSPLMRGNTEAFF. For the CDR3, the DNA is TGTGCCAGCAGTCCCCTTATGCGGGGGAACACTGAAGCTTTCTTT.

J is TRBJ1-3 and V is TRBV9; D unresolved. This CDR3 has 12 residues. V shed 7 bases and J shed 0 bases, with 5 bases lying between them. In germline, CDR1 is SGDLS, CDR2 YYNGEE. The CDR3 protein is CASGTSGNTIYF. DNA for the CDR3: TGTGCCAGCGGTACCTCTGGAAACACCATATATTTT.

The V call is TRBV19, the J call TRBJ2-3; D possibly corresponds to TRBD2 (6 bases). This CDR3 comprises 16 residues. Trimming took off 1 base at V and 1 base at J, with 12 bases between the two ends. Per the germline V gene, CDR1 is LNHDA and CDR2 is SQIVND (reference sequence). The CDR3 nucleotides read TGTGCCAGTAGTATAGTGCGGGGTATCGGCACAGATACGCAGTATTTT. As protein: CASSIVRGIGTDTQYF.

The rearrangement uses TRBV28 and TRBJ2-1, with a possible D match to TRBD2 (6 bases). The CDR3 extends over 14 amino acids. From germline, CDR1 is MDHEN and CDR2 SYDVKM. Trimming shortened V by 4 bases and J by 4 bases, and 11 bases separated the two germline ends. CDR3 protein: CASSSGDRYNEQFF. Written as DNA, the CDR3 is TGTGCCAGCAGTTCGGGAGATAGGTACAATGAGCAGTTCTTC.

The chain combines TRBV5-6 with TRBJ2-1; 7 bases are a match to TRBD1. Per germline, CDR1 SGHDT and CDR2 YYEEEE. The CDR3 spans 17 residues. Losses at the gene ends were 6 bases for V and 8 bases for J; bases not matched to a gene: 20. Here the CDR3 DNA reads TGTGCCAGCATCGAAATACCCTACGACAGGGTTTTCGATGAGCAGTTCTTC. Translated: CASIEIPYDRVFDEQFF.

This clone turned up a few times. The chain uses TRBV7-2 and TRBJ2-7, with D uncertain. Germline loops: CDR1 SGHTA, CDR2 FQGNSA. The CDR3 has 14 residues. V dropped 0 bases and J dropped 2 bases, with 8 bases sitting between them. The CDR3 coding sequence is TGTGCCAGCAGCTTAGCGGACGTAGCCTACGAGCAGTACTTC. Its translation: CASSLADVAYEQYF.

This chain joins TRBV30 and TRBJ2-7; D might be TRBD1 or TRBD2, each matching 5 bases. The germline CDR1 and CDR2 sequences are GTSNPN and SVGIG (reference sequence). V gave up 5 bases and J gave up 3 bases, with 11 bases separating them. This CDR3 comprises 12 residues. CDR3: CAWGTEVYEQYF. CDR3 nucleotides: TGTGCCTGGGGGACGGAAGTCTACGAGCAGTACTTC.

This chain uses TRBV5-1 with TRBJ2-5; no firm D call. Trimming removed 2 bases from V and 2 bases from J, with 10 bases in between. CDR1 SGHRS and CDR2 YFSETQ come from the germline V gene. CDR3 size: 14 residues. The CDR3 nucleotides are TGCGCCAGCAGCTTTCAGAATGTACAAGAGACCCAGTACTTC. Translated: CASSFQNVQETQYF.

The chain recombines TRBV10-2 with TRBJ2-1, with TRBD1 as a possible D gene (6 bases). This CDR3 contains 14 residues. V was cut by 2 bases and J by 2 bases, with 7 bases left in between. Germline V lookup: CDR1 WSHSY, CDR2 SAAADI. CDR3 nucleotide sequence: TGCGCCAGCAGTGAGGGGGGCGCCTACAATGAGCAGTTCTTC. This codes for CASSEGGAYNEQFF.

The chain combines TRBV5-5 with TRBJ1-1; 7 bases are a match to TRBD1. This CDR3 is built from 14 residues. Germline loops: CDR1 SGHKS, CDR2 YYEKEE (reference sequence). V gave up 3 bases and J gave up 4 bases; unmatched junction bases: 6. CDR3 coding DNA: TGTGCCAGCAGCTCCCGGGACAGATTCACTGAAGCTTTCTTT. It is translated as CASSSRDRFTEAFF.

CDR3 nucleotide sequence: TGTGCCAGCAGCGCCGGGACTAGCGCGTACGAGCAGTACTTC. Protein product: CASSAGTSAYEQYF. V gene TRBV7-3 combines with J gene TRBJ2-7, with 10 nucleotides matching TRBD2. Germline CDR1 reads SGHTA; CDR2 reads FQGTGA. With V trimmed by 5 bases and J by 4 bases, 5 bases remained unmatched. The CDR3 is 14 amino acids.

The rearrangement uses TRBV28 and TRBJ1-5; 8 bases fit TRBD1. Germline CDR1 MDHEN, CDR2 SYDVKM. V lost 6 bases, J lost 6 bases, and 7 bases stayed unmatched. This CDR3 has 14 residues. The CDR3, as DNA: TGTGCCAGCAGCAAAGCAGGGGGCAGTCAGCCCCAGCATTTT. It is translated as CASSKAGGSQPQHF.

J is TRBJ1-1 and V is TRBV27; weak D call: TRBD1 (5 bases). The CDR3 runs to 13 residues. Trimming removed 5 bases at V and 4 bases at J, with 11 bases between. Germline CDR1 reads MNHEY; CDR2 reads SMNVEV (reference sequence). CDR3 DNA sequence: TGTGCCAGCAGTCAGCCCGGGGGCACTGAAGCTTTCTTT. This gives the protein CASSQPGGTEAFF.

The J gene is TRBJ1-1, the V gene TRBV6-5, with D perhaps matching TRBD1 (6 bases). The CDR3 spans 13 residues. Per germline, CDR1 MNHEY and CDR2 SVGAGI. The V and J ends lost 6 bases and 11 bases respectively, with 19 bases between them. For the CDR3, the DNA is TGTGCCAGCAGACCGGGACACGGGGGGGAGGCTTTCTTT. It encodes CASRPGHGGEAFF.

In DNA, the CDR3 is TGTGCCAGCAGCTCGGACGTTAGCAATCAGCCCCAGCATTTT. It yields the protein CASSSDVSNQPQHF. J is TRBJ1-5 and V is TRBV11-1; D gene ambiguous. The germline CDR1 and CDR2 sequences are SGHAT and FQDESV (reference sequence). CDR3 length equals 14 residues. The V end was cut by 4 bases, the J end by 0 bases, with 7 bases between.

The chain employs TRBV7-9 and TRBJ2-7, with D uncertain. Germline CDR1 and CDR2: SEHNR and FQNEAQ (reference sequence). Trimming left V 7 bases short and J 1 base short, with 8 bases between. The CDR3 consists of 12 residues. CDR3 DNA sequence: TGTGCCAGCAACCGACAATCCTACGAGCAGTACTTC. This encodes CASNRQSYEQYF.

In the case of this clone: Relative to the germline gene, one junction end is altered; a read error may explain this. The V and J genes are TRBV7-7 and TRBJ2-5; 8 bases agree with TRBD2. The CDR3 is 14 amino acids. Germline V gene data show CDR1 as SSHAT and CDR2 as FNYEAQ (reference sequence). The CDR3 loop reads CASSLLAGQETQYF. Here the CDR3 DNA reads TGTGCTAGCAGCTTATTAGCGGGGCAAGAGACCCAGTACTTC.

The genes are TRBV7-9 and TRBJ1-2; 9 bases line up with TRBD1. This CDR3 spans 16 amino acids. CDR1 and CDR2 (germline): SEHNR, FQNEAQ (reference sequence). V trimming: 5 bases; J trimming: 1 base; junction bases outside the gene matches: 8. The CDR3 spells CASSLRTGVINYGYTF. DNA for the CDR3: TGTGCCAGCAGCCTCCGGACAGGGGTGATTAACTATGGCTACACCTTC.

The CDR3 loop reads CASSSNPPSARGSKNIQYF. The CDR3 DNA reads as TGTGCCAGCAGTTCAAACCCCCCCTCTGCCCGGGGGTCCAAAAACATTCAGTACTTC. The chain has TRBV27 and TRBJ2-4; TRBD2 is a possible D gene (6 bases). CDR1 and CDR2 from the germline V gene are MNHEY and SMNVEV (reference sequence). The CDR3 is 19 residues long. V lost 4 bases and J lost 2, with 24 bases in between.